Each of the 4 T cell receptor beta chains below was sequenced from the same sample in a study of regulatory T cells in long-lasting Graves disease. Library construction for TCR beta used iRepertoire HTBI primers and Arm-PCR of CDR3 regions. One entry per CDR3 protein, called by TCRdb with MiXCR from the multiplex PCR reads. The sample has about 460,000 distinct CDR3 sequences, around 15% seen once. Time point given: newly diagnosed GD, antithyroid drugs for less than 3 months. Researchers made the TCR library from RNA that was extracted from PBMCs. The sample was also linked to a second study, of T cells in Graves' hyperthyroidism and ophthalmopathy.

Here the sequenced sample was peripheral blood mononuclear cells (PBMCs), taken at new diagnosis, from a patient treated with antithyroid drugs. The origin of the receptors is a woman in her fifties or sixties with Graves disease.

Remarks on this clonotype: Germline is not matched at one junction end, which may reflect a read error. The chain carries TRBV10-1 and TRBJ1-2, with 7 nucleotides matching TRBD1. The germline V gene has CDR1 WNHNN and CDR2 SYGVQD (reference sequence). The CDR3 is 15 residues long. CDR3 region: CAINKGTEPIYGYTF. The CDR3 DNA sequence: TGTGCCATAAATAAGGGGACAGAGCCAATCTATGGCTACACCTTC.

This clonotype was picked up many times. The junction shows a germline mismatch at one end, possibly a read error. The chain combines TRBV28 with TRBJ2-1; 7 bases fit TRBD2. Germline CDR1 reads MDHEN; CDR2 reads SYDVKM. The CDR3 has 14 residues. The CDR3 nucleotides read TGTGCCAGCAGTTCGTGGAATACAATGAGGAGCGGGATCTTC. Protein: CASSSWNTMRSGIF.

The table lists this clonotype with many counts. This rearrangement joins TRBV11-2 to TRBJ2-1; 7 nucleotides align to TRBD1. Per the germline V gene, CDR1 is SGHAT and CDR2 is FQNNGV. V was clipped by 3 bases and J by 5 bases; unmatched bases: 4. CDR3 length: 14 residues. The CDR3 sequence is CASSFTGVNNEQFF. Written as DNA, the CDR3 is TGTGCCAGCAGCTTCACAGGGGTCAACAATGAGCAGTTCTTC.

This clonotype was picked up many times. The chain carries TRBV28 and TRBJ2-3; TRBD2 aligns across 13 bases. Germline V CDR1 and CDR2: MDHEN, SYDVKM. V lost 4 bases and J lost 1; bases outside the gene matches: 8. This CDR3 is 18 amino acids long. The CDR3 coding sequence is TGTGCCAGCAGTTCATACCACGGACTAGCGGGGGGCACAGATACGCAGTATTTT. This translates into CASSSYHGLAGGTDTQYF.